This TCR beta chain is drawn from a study of beta chain features in type 1 diabetes. The authors sorted CD4+ naive, central memory, regulatory and stem cell-like memory cells via CD45RO/CCR7/CD25/CD127/CD95/CD27. Study-level results: The naive, central memory and Treg TCRB repertoires of patients appeared to be more similar to one another than those of healthy donors. PCR might pick shorter templates more often, in the same way for patients and controls.

The CDR3 runs 15 residues. CDR1 and CDR2 from the germline V gene are MGHDK and SYGVNS. V lost 0 bases and J lost 8; bases outside the gene matches: 6. The table lists this clone with a few counts. What it recognizes is unknown. Sequenced material consisted of expressed TCRB transcripts (all of the isolated RNA was reverse transcribed). The table came from immunoSEQ multiplex PCR; TCRdb's copy has only in-frame clones and leaves some out. This table has roughly 180,000 clones, about 13% appearing once. The receptor was isolated from a woman younger than 35 in good health. The sequencing input was central memory CD4+ T cells from blood. The rearrangement joins TRBV25-1 to TRBJ2-1, with 8 bases lining up with TRBD1. The CDR3 region has the DNA TGTGCCAGCAGTGAATATCGGGCAGGGGGCCATGAGCAGTTCTTC. Translated: CASSEYRAGGHEQFF.